This is a list of T cell receptor beta chains from one sample in a study of blood T cell repertoires in COVID-19. The assay was immunoSEQ multiplex PCR, and TCRdb's table has in-frame clones only and misses some. Here the sample spans 15,000 or so clones, about 85% being singletons. Sequences were obtained from peripheral blood. These TCRs come from a man aged 50-60 years with active COVID-19. The CDR3 runs from the conserved cysteine through the conserved F or W. The order of the fields is V gene, D gene, clone size, J gene, CDR3 DNA, CDR3 protein. A D gene is named only where the DNA matches it firmly. Clone size, where shown, is once, few, many, or a class for clones that have expanded.

V: TRBV19; D: TRBD1; size: NA; J: TRBJ1-2; DNA: TGTGCCAGTACGGGGACAGGAGTTAGCTATGGCTACACCTTC; CDR3: CASTGTGVSYGYTF
V: TRBV7-9; D: TRBD2; size: NA; J: TRBJ2-3; DNA: TGTGCCAGCAGCTTAGCTGAGGGGACTAGCATTTTCACAGATACGCAGTATTTT; CDR3: CASSLAEGTSIFTDTQYF
V: TRBV6-5; D: TRBD2; size: NA; J: TRBJ2-1; DNA: TGTGCCAGCAGCCCGACTAGCAGGAATGAGCAGTTCTTC; CDR3: CASSPTSRNEQFF
V: TRBV28; D: NA; size: once; J: TRBJ1-1; DNA: TGTGCCAGCAGTTTATCTTTGGGGGGGCCCACTGAAGCTTTCTTT; CDR3: CASSLSLGGPTEAFF
V: TRBV3-1/TRBV3-2; D: TRBD2; size: NA; J: TRBJ2-1; DNA: TGTGCCAGCAGCCAAGAACTAGCGGGACGAGACGGGCAGTTCTTC; CDR3: CASSQELAGRDGQFF
V: TRBV2; D: TRBD1; size: few; J: TRBJ1-2; DNA: TGTGCCAGCAGCGAGGACAGGACTGGCTACACCTTC; CDR3: CASSEDRTGYTF
V: TRBV7-3; D: NA; size: NA; J: TRBJ1-1; DNA: TGTGCCAGCAGCACAATCCAGGGGAGCGAAGCTTTCTTT; CDR3: CASSTIQGSEAFF
V: TRBV10-3; D: TRBD2; size: NA; J: TRBJ2-5; DNA: TGTGCCATCAGTGAGTCGAGACTAGCGGAAGAGACCCAGTACTTC; CDR3: CAISESRLAEETQYF
V: TRBV2; D: TRBD2; size: NA; J: TRBJ2-1; DNA: TGTGCCAGCACGGTTGAGGCGGGAGGTACCTACAATGAGCAGTTCTTC; CDR3: CASTVEAGGTYNEQFF
V: TRBV20-1; D: NA; size: NA; J: TRBJ1-4; DNA: TGCAGTGCTGTGGAGGACGAAAAACTGTTTTTT; CDR3: CSAVEDEKLFF
V: TRBV9; D: TRBD2; size: NA; J: TRBJ2-1; DNA: TGTGCCAGCACCGGGACTAGCGGGCAAAATTACAATGAGCAGTTCTTC; CDR3: CASTGTSGQNYNEQFF
V: TRBV15; D: TRBD1; size: NA; J: TRBJ1-1; DNA: TGTGCCACCAGCAGAGATTTGGTCGACAGGGGGCGAGGCACTGAAGCTTTCTTT; CDR3: CATSRDLVDRGRGTEAFF
V: TRBV5-6; D: TRBD2; size: NA; J: TRBJ2-3; DNA: TGTGCCAGCAGCTTTGGACTAGCGGACTACACAGATACGCAGTATTTT; CDR3: CASSFGLADYTDTQYF